The rows below give T cell receptor beta chains drawn from one sample of a study of OX40 agonist ivuxolimab in advanced cancers. Assay used: immunoSEQ multiplex PCR; TCRdb lists only in-frame clones, some missing. The sample lists 100,000 to 150,000 clones, 85% to 95% occurring once. This specimen was CD4+ or CD8+ T cells sorted from blood, taken in a trial of the OX40 agonist ivuxolimab. The receptors derive from an adult with an advanced solid tumor such as melanoma, head and neck, liver or kidney cancer. Each CDR3 is given with its conserved first and last residue. The D gene is left open where the match is weak. Some rows mark clone size as missing; the rest say once, few, many or name a class of expanded clone.

d_call,clone_size,v_call,j_call,cdr3_aa,cdr3_nt
TRBD2,-,TRBV19,TRBJ2-4,CASSSYTGTRKNIQYF,TGTGCCAGTAGTTCCTACACCGGGACTAGGAAAAACATTCAGTACTTC
-,-,TRBV6-5,TRBJ1-5,CASSSGISNQPQHF,TGTGCCAGCAGTTCCGGGATTAGCAATCAGCCCCAGCATTTT
TRBD2,-,TRBV19,TRBJ2-5,CASSMGLAGAGETQYF,TGTGCCAGTAGTATGGGACTAGCGGGAGCGGGAGAGACCCAGTACTTC
TRBD2,-,TRBV7-9,TRBJ2-7,CASSSTGLAGSSSYEQYF,TGTGCCAGCAGTTCCACGGGACTAGCGGGATCTAGCTCCTACGAGCAGTACTTC
TRBD1,-,TRBV30,TRBJ1-1,CAWSSRDRDTEAFF,TGTGCCTGGAGCTCCCGGGACAGGGACACTGAAGCTTTCTTT
-,-,TRBV23-1,TRBJ2-1,CASSQSYNEQFF,TGCGCCAGCAGTCAATCCTACAATGAGCAGTTCTTC
TRBD1,-,TRBV28,TRBJ1-4,CASSEQGASNEKLFF,TGTGCCAGCAGTGAACAGGGGGCGAGTAATGAAAAACTGTTTTTT
TRBD1,-,TRBV18,TRBJ1-1,CASSPTGGYTEAFF,TGTGCCAGCTCACCCACAGGGGGCTACACTGAAGCTTTCTTT
TRBD2,-,TRBV6-5,TRBJ2-1,CASSRLAGDHEQFF,TGTGCCAGCAGTCGACTAGCGGGAGATCATGAGCAGTTCTTC
-,once,TRBV15,TRBJ2-1,CATSKRGASPDNEQFF,TGTGCCACCAGCAAGAGGGGAGCTAGTCCGGACAATGAGCAGTTCTTC
TRBD1,-,TRBV9,TRBJ1-3,CASSPRPGDSSGNTIYF,TGTGCCAGCAGCCCACGTCCAGGGGACAGCTCTGGAAACACCATATATTTT
-,-,TRBV5-1,TRBJ2-7,CASSMTTNSYEQYF,TGCGCCAGCAGCATGACTACAAACTCCTACGAGCAGTACTTC
TRBD1,once,TRBV18,TRBJ1-3,CASSPPGQRYTIYF,TGTGCCAGCTCACCGCCGGGACAGCGGTACACCATATATTTT
TRBD1,once,TRBV28,TRBJ1-4,CASRRQGNEKLFF,TGTGCCAGCAGGCGACAGGGTAATGAAAAACTGTTTTTT
-,-,TRBV7-3,TRBJ1-3,CASSSGTGNTIYF,TGTGCCAGCAGCTCCGGGACAGGAAACACCATATATTTT
-,-,TRBV7-3,TRBJ1-1,CASSLTGMNTEAFF,TGTGCCAGCAGCTTGACAGGCATGAACACTGAAGCTTTCTTT
-,-,TRBV19,TRBJ1-5,CASTWQDQPQHF,TGTGCCAGTACTTGGCAGGATCAGCCCCAGCATTTT
TRBD1,-,TRBV5-4,TRBJ1-4,CASRPGQVDNEKLFF,TGTGCCAGCAGACCCGGACAGGTGGATAATGAAAAACTGTTTTTT
-,-,TRBV10-3,TRBJ1-1,CAISESAEPEAFF,TGTGCCATCAGTGAGTCAGCGGAGCCCGAAGCTTTCTTT
-,-,TRBV15,TRBJ2-6,CATSRAGSGANVLTF,TGTGCCACCAGCAGAGCAGGGTCTGGGGCCAACGTCCTGACTTTC
-,-,TRBV28,TRBJ2-3,CASSLPQRTHAQYF,TGTGCCAGCAGTTTACCCCAGCGGACCCATGCGCAGTATTTT
-,-,TRBV28,TRBJ2-7,CASQTNYEQYF,TGTGCCAGTCAGACAAATTACGAGCAGTACTTC
-,-,TRBV5-1,TRBJ2-7,CASSPGDISYEQYF,TGCGCCAGCAGCCCGGGTGACATCTCCTACGAGCAGTACTTC
-,-,TRBV19,TRBJ1-5,CASSIDIPGQPQHF,TGTGCCAGTAGTATAGATATTCCCGGTCAGCCCCAGCATTTT
-,-,TRBV28,TRBJ2-1,CASESSYNEQFF,TGTGCCAGTGAAAGTTCCTACAATGAGCAGTTCTTC
TRBD1,-,TRBV7-2,TRBJ2-3,CASSLMAGGASDTQYF,TGTGCCAGCAGCTTAATGGCAGGGGGCGCGTCAGATACGCAGTATTTT
-,-,TRBV7-9,TRBJ1-6,CAIPFWPGSNSPLHF,TGTGCCATACCATTCTGGCCGGGCAGTAATTCACCCCTCCACTTT
TRBD2,-,TRBV5-1,TRBJ2-1,CASSPTSGELNEQFF,TGCGCCAGCAGCCCCACTAGCGGAGAGCTCAATGAGCAGTTCTTC
TRBD1,-,TRBV6-5,TRBJ2-7,CASSYSSGQGYEQYF,TGTGCCAGCAGTTACTCGTCGGGACAGGGCTACGAGCAGTACTTC
TRBD2,-,TRBV13,TRBJ2-3,CASSAGLAGGPIADTQYF,TGTGCCAGCAGCGCGGGACTAGCGGGAGGGCCGATCGCAGATACGCAGTATTTT
-,-,TRBV29-1,TRBJ2-7,CSVRGPISYEQYF,TGCAGCGTCCGCGGACCCATATCCTACGAGCAGTACTTC
-,-,TRBV18,TRBJ1-2,CASSPVLEGGSGYTF,TGTGCCAGCTCACCGGTCCTAGAGGGGGGAAGTGGCTACACCTTC
TRBD1,-,TRBV28,TRBJ2-1,CASVQGARYNEQFF,TGTGCCAGCGTACAGGGGGCGCGCTACAATGAGCAGTTCTTC
TRBD2,once,TRBV4-2,TRBJ2-1,CASSLASGRVSSYNEQFF,TGTGCCAGCAGCTTGGCTAGCGGGAGGGTCAGCTCCTACAATGAGCAGTTCTTC
TRBD1,-,TRBV11-3,TRBJ2-7,CASSLGRQGYEQYF,TGTGCCAGCAGCTTAGGCAGACAGGGTTACGAGCAGTACTTC
TRBD2,-,TRBV29-1,TRBJ2-1,CSVDGLAGPVDYNEQFF,TGCAGCGTTGACGGACTAGCGGGCCCCGTCGACTACAATGAGCAGTTCTTC
TRBD2,-,TRBV7-9,TRBJ2-3,CASSILAGGPGDTQYF,TGTGCCAGCAGCATTTTAGCGGGAGGGCCCGGAGATACGCAGTATTTT
-,-,TRBV7-9,TRBJ1-4,CASSLGQNEKLFF,TGTGCCAGCAGCTTAGGACAGAATGAAAAACTGTTTTTT
TRBD1,-,TRBV5-1,TRBJ2-5,CASSLAPTGGEQETQYF,TGCGCCAGCAGCTTGGCACCGACAGGGGGTGAACAAGAGACCCAGTACTTC
-,-,TRBV5-1,TRBJ2-2,CASSLAISGVAGELFF,TGCGCCAGCAGCCTCGCAATTTCAGGGGTTGCCGGGGAGCTGTTTTTT
TRBD2,-,TRBV25-1,TRBJ2-7,CASSDRASGATYEQYF,TGTGCCAGCAGTGATCGGGCTAGCGGGGCAACCTACGAGCAGTACTTC
TRBD2,-,TRBV6-1,TRBJ2-1,CASSEGGRTSGRREQFF,TGTGCCAGCAGTGAAGGGGGACGGACTAGCGGGAGGCGTGAGCAGTTCTTC
TRBD1,-,TRBV19,TRBJ1-5,CATDRDRGNQPQHF,TGTGCCACCGACCGGGACAGGGGCAATCAGCCCCAGCATTTT
-,-,TRBV28,TRBJ2-7,CASSTDGRLYEQYF,TGTGCCAGCAGCACGGACGGGCGCCTCTACGAGCAGTACTTC